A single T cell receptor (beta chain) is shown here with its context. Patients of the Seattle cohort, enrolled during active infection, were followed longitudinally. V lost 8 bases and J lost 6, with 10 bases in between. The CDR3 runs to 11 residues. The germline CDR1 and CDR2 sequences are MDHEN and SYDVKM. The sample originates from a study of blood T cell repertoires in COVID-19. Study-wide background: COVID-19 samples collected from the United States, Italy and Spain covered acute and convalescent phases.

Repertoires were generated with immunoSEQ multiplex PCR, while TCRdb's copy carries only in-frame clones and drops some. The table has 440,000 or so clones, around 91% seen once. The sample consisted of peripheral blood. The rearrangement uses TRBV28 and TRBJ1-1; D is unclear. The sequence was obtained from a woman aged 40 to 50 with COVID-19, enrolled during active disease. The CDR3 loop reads CASRGGPEAFF. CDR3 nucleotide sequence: TGTGCCAGCCGGGGAGGGCCTGAAGCTTTCTTT.